One sample yielded the 32 T cell receptor beta chains listed below, sequenced in a study of cytomegalovirus exposure and HLA in healthy donors. It was with 60 Vbeta and 13 Jbeta primers that the PCR ran. Method: immunoSEQ multiplex PCR; TCRdb's copy keeps in-frame clones and lacks some. The top ten clones hold about 9.9% of a sample with around 150,000 clones, around 80% of them seen once. Specimen: PBMCs. The receptors were gathered from a man aged 18 to 30 in good health and CMV-seropositive.

This sequence joins TRBV5-1 and TRBJ2-1; D perhaps matches TRBD1 (6 bases). The V gene's germline CDR1 is SGHRS and CDR2 YFSETQ. The CDR3 sequence is 15 residues long. Trimming removed 4 bases at V and 2 bases at J, with 13 bases between. The DNA of the CDR3 is TGCGCCAGCAGCATAGGGGGTCGGGCCTACAATGAGCAGTTCTTC. Its translation: CASSIGGRAYNEQFF.

The V gene is TRBV6-1, the J gene TRBJ2-7; 8 bases match TRBD1. This CDR3 comprises 13 residues. Per the germline V gene, CDR1 is MNHNS and CDR2 is SASEGT. The V and J ends lost 7 bases and 1 base, in that order; junction bases with no gene match: 3. The CDR3, as DNA: TGTGCCAGCAATCGACAGGGGTCCTACGAGCAGTACTTC. Its translation: CASNRQGSYEQYF.

The rearrangement links TRBV18 to TRBJ2-7; D may be TRBD1 (5 bases). CDR1 and CDR2 from the germline V gene are KGHSH and LQKENI. Trimming cost V 5 bases and J 5 bases, with 13 bases left between them. This CDR3 is 13 amino acids long. CDR3 nucleotide sequence: TGTGCCAGCTCAAGGAACCAGGGCGACGAGCAGTACTTC. Residues: CASSRNQGDEQYF.

The rearrangement uses TRBV5-1 and TRBJ1-4; D gene uncertain. V was cut by 4 bases and J by 12 bases, with 25 bases left in between. Germline V lookup: CDR1 SGHRS, CDR2 YFSETQ. CDR3 length equals 16 residues. CDR3 DNA: TGCGCCAGCAGCCCCGAGAGGGAGCTTGGGGTTTTGGAACTGTTTTTT. Its protein product is CASSPERELGVLELFF. Filled out from reference TRBV5-1 and TRBJ1-4, the complete variable domain reads KAGVTQTPRYLIKTRGQQVTLSCSPISGHRSVSWYQQTPGQGLQFLFEYFSETQRNKGNFPGRFSGRQFSNSRSEMNVSTLELGDSALYLCASSPERELGVLELFFGSGTQLSVL.

The genes are TRBV6-5 and TRBJ2-7, with D perhaps TRBD2 (6 bases). Germline loops: CDR1 MNHEY, CDR2 SVGAGI. The CDR3 is made up of 14 amino acids. V lost 5 bases and J 3 bases, leaving 14 bases between the germline ends. CDR3 loop: CASSGGLLLYEQYF. In DNA, the CDR3 is TGTGCCAGCAGTGGAGGACTACTTCTCTACGAGCAGTACTTC.

This clone has just a few counts. The V gene is TRBV9, the J gene TRBJ1-4; D is perhaps TRBD1 (5 bases). Trimming took 4 bases from V and 0 from J, leaving 13 bases between them. The CDR3 runs to 16 residues. The germline V gene encodes CDR1 SGDLS and CDR2 YYNGEE. The CDR3 DNA reads TGTGCCAGCAGCCCAGGGAGGGATACAACTAATGAAAAACTGTTTTTT. Its protein is CASSPGRDTTNEKLFF.

Concerning this clone: Other nucleotide sequences from this sample produce the same CDR3. This chain joins TRBV7-9 and TRBJ2-7; 9 bases map to TRBD1. Germline V CDR1 and CDR2: SEHNR, FQNEAQ (reference sequence). This CDR3 region has 14 residues. V shed 4 bases, J shed 2 bases, and the junction held 3 bases outside the gene matches. CDR3 protein: CASSSGQGTYEQYF. CDR3 bases: TGTGCCAGCAGCTCCGGACAGGGGACCTACGAGCAGTACTTC.

The chain carries TRBV27 and TRBJ1-1, with 9 bases matching TRBD1. Germline-derived CDR1 and CDR2 are MNHEY and SMNVEV (reference sequence). With V trimmed by 4 bases and J by 0 bases, 0 bases remained unmatched. This CDR3 has 14 amino acids. The CDR3, as DNA: TGTGCCAGCAGTTGGACAGGGGTGAACACTGAAGCTTTCTTT. It encodes CASSWTGVNTEAFF.

The chain joins TRBV7-9 to TRBJ1-1; tentatively, D is TRBD1 (5 bases). Germline values: CDR1 SEHNR, CDR2 FQNEAQ (reference sequence). The CDR3 is made up of 15 amino acids. V was cut by 6 bases and J by 1 base, with 15 bases left in between. The CDR3 DNA is TGTGCCAGCAGGGATCAGGGCTTCGGGAACACTGAAGCTTTCTTT. It is translated as CASRDQGFGNTEAFF.

DNA of the CDR3: TGTGCCAGCAGCTTGGTGGGGACAGGGGCGGACGAGCAGTACTTC. Its protein product is CASSLVGTGADEQYF. This chain connects TRBV5-8 to TRBJ2-7, with 10 bases lining up with TRBD1. From germline, CDR1 is SGHTS and CDR2 YDEGEE. CDR3 length: 15 residues. The junction had 5 bases not matched to a gene; V was cut back by 0 bases and J by 5 bases.

The chain employs TRBV2 and TRBJ1-1; 8 bases are a match to TRBD1. V dropped 5 bases and J dropped 2; count of bases not matched to a gene: 4. Looked up from germline, CDR1 is SNHLY and CDR2 is FYNNEI. This CDR3 is built from 14 residues. This chain's CDR3 is CASSLQGVNTEAFF. The DNA for the CDR3 is TGTGCCAGCAGTTTACAGGGGGTTAACACTGAAGCTTTCTTT.

This chain links TRBV30 with TRBJ2-5, with D perhaps TRBD1 (6 bases). The CDR3 spans 12 residues. In germline, CDR1 is GTSNPN, CDR2 SVGIG (reference sequence). V was trimmed by 8 bases and J by 3 bases, leaving 13 bases between them. The CDR3 sequence: CARKSGEETQYF. CDR3 in DNA: TGTGCCCGCAAGTCAGGGGAAGAGACCCAGTACTTC.

The chain has TRBV7-2 and TRBJ2-2; D gene unclear. CDR3 size: 14 residues. V lost 6 bases and J lost 6, with 14 bases in between. Per germline, CDR1 SGHTA and CDR2 FQGNSA. This CDR3 reads CASSSGNVAGELFF. The CDR3 DNA is TGTGCCAGCAGTAGTGGTAACGTCGCCGGGGAGCTGTTTTTT.

The chain uses TRBV14 and TRBJ2-3; TRBD1 matches at 7 bases. After removal of 5 bases from V and 5 bases from J, the junction contained 4 bases not matched to a gene. This CDR3 has 13 residues. Germline V gives CDR1 SGHDN, CDR2 FVKESK. DNA for the CDR3: TGTGCCAGCAGCGAACAGGGGATAGATACGCAGTATTTT. Translation: CASSEQGIDTQYF.

V usage is TRBV5-1 and J usage is TRBJ2-1, with 13 bases lining up with TRBD2. This CDR3 has 18 amino acids. The V and J ends lost 0 bases and 7 bases, in that order; junction bases with no gene match: 10. Germline CDR1 and CDR2: SGHRS and YFSETQ. CDR3 in DNA: TGCGCCAGCAGCTTGGGTATGTGGGGGGGACTAGCGGGAAATGAGCAGTTCTTC. It yields the protein CASSLGMWGGLAGNEQFF.

The rearrangement joins TRBV4-3 to TRBJ1-2; tentatively, D is TRBD1 (5 bases). CDR1 is LGHNA, CDR2 YSLEER, per germline. Trimming removed 4 bases from V and 6 bases from J, with 12 bases in between. CDR3 length: 13 amino acids. In DNA, the CDR3 is TGCGCCAGCAGCCCAAGTTCCAGGGATGGCTACACCTTC. Its translation is CASSPSSRDGYTF.

V usage is TRBV2 and J usage is TRBJ2-7; 8 bases align to TRBD1. The germline V gene encodes CDR1 SNHLY and CDR2 FYNNEI. The CDR3 has 15 residues. The J segment lost 0 bases and the V segment lost 8 bases, leaving 9 bases of the junction unmatched. CDR3 in DNA: TGTGCCAGCGAAGTAGACAGGGGATACTCCTACGAGCAGTACTTC. Its protein product is CASEVDRGYSYEQYF.

This clone was counted only a few times. The genes are TRBV4-2 and TRBJ2-7; 12 bases are shared with TRBD2. The CDR3 is 19 amino acids. CDR1 is LGHNA, CDR2 YNFKEQ, per germline. With 4 bases clipped from V and 1 base from J, the junction kept 14 bases outside the gene matches. CDR3 sequence reads: CASSRGSGTSGRPSYEQYF. The CDR3 bases are TGTGCCAGCAGCCGAGGGTCCGGGACTAGCGGGCGGCCTTCCTACGAGCAGTACTTC.

This chain joins TRBV6-6 and TRBJ1-5, with a possible D match to TRBD1 (6 bases). The germline CDR1 and CDR2 sequences are MNHNY and SVGAGI (reference sequence). Between the trimmed V and J ends, which lost 5 bases and 4 bases, there was a span of 12 bases. CDR3 length: 14 amino acids. CDR3 DNA sequence: TGTGCCAGCAGTAGGCAGGGGTTGAATCAGCCCCAGCATTTT. This sequence encodes CASSRQGLNQPQHF.

The rearrangement uses TRBV7-9 and TRBJ2-3, with no clear D. The V gene's germline CDR1 is SEHNR and CDR2 FQNEAQ (reference sequence). CDR3 length: 12 residues. V shed 3 bases and J shed 8 bases, with 9 bases lying between them. CDR3 DNA: TGTGCCAGCAGCTTCCCAGATGCTACGCAGTATTTT. Protein: CASSFPDATQYF. The full variable domain, with the rest looked up from reference TRBV7-9 and TRBJ2-3, is DTGVSQNPRHKITKRGQNVTFRCDPISEHNRLYWYRQTLGQGPEFLTYFQNEAQLEKSRLLSDRFSAERPKGSFSTLEIQRTEQGDSAMYLCASSFPDATQYFGPGTRLTVL.

V and J are TRBV7-9 and TRBJ1-3; the match to TRBD1 covers 7 bases. CDR3 length equals 15 residues. Germline V gene lookup returns CDR1 SEHNR and CDR2 FQNEAQ (reference sequence). Trimming removed 5 bases from V and 2 bases from J; junction bases left unmatched: 6. CDR3 sequence reads: CASSPQGSAGNTIYF. CDR3 in DNA: TGTGCCAGCAGCCCACAGGGGTCCGCTGGAAACACCATATATTTT.

The chain links TRBV18 to TRBJ2-2; no clear D gene. V lost 6 bases and J lost 6, with 8 bases in between. This CDR3 is 12 amino acids long. Germline CDR1 and CDR2: KGHSH and LQKENI. CDR3 region: CASSPISGELFF. The CDR3 coding sequence is TGTGCCAGCTCCCCTATATCCGGGGAGCTGTTTTTT.

The chain recombines TRBV15 with TRBJ2-7; unclear D gene. V was shortened by 8 bases and J by 0 bases, with 11 bases between the two germline ends. This CDR3 comprises 13 residues. CDR1 and CDR2 (germline): LNHNV, YYDKDF (reference sequence). The CDR3 bases are TGTGCCACCTCCATACCCGGCTCCTACGAGCAGTACTTC. Its translation is CATSIPGSYEQYF.

V usage is TRBV5-6 and J usage is TRBJ2-3, with 7 positions matching TRBD1. The CDR3 runs to 14 residues. CDR1 is SGHDT and CDR2 is YYEEEE in the germline V gene. J gave up 5 bases and V 4 bases, and 7 bases lay outside the gene matches. In DNA, the CDR3 is TGTGCCAGCAGCCTAGGGGGCGCGAGAGATACGCAGTATTTT. It is translated as CASSLGGARDTQYF.

The chain has TRBV5-6 and TRBJ2-2; 10 bases agree with TRBD2. CDR3 length: 17 residues. V gave up 7 bases and J gave up 1 base; unmatched junction bases: 10. Germline V gene sequence: CDR1 SGHDT, CDR2 YYEEEE. The CDR3 coding sequence is TGTGCCAGCTTCCGTTTTAGGACTAGCGGGAACACCGGGGAGCTGTTTTTT. Translation gives CASFRFRTSGNTGELFF.

This clone turned up a few times. The J gene is TRBJ1-2, the V gene TRBV7-8; the match to TRBD1 covers 9 bases. There are 14 residues in the CDR3. V was clipped by 5 bases and J by 4 bases; unmatched bases: 5. Per the germline V gene, CDR1 is SGHVS and CDR2 is FQNEAQ. The CDR3 region has the DNA TGTGCCAGCAGCAGGACGGGACAGGGCTATGGCTACACCTTC. Translation: CASSRTGQGYGYTF.

The V call is TRBV29-1, the J call TRBJ1-4; 7 bases are shared with TRBD1. J lost 3 bases, V lost 6 bases, and 10 bases had no gene match. The CDR3 has 15 residues. Germline V CDR1 and CDR2: SQVTM, ANQGSEA. DNA for the CDR3: TGCAGCGTGACCCCGACAGGGATGGCTAATGAAAAACTGTTTTTT. Its translation: CSVTPTGMANEKLFF.

This clone appeared a single time. V and J are TRBV28 and TRBJ2-7; 11 nucleotides agree with TRBD2. Germline loops: CDR1 MDHEN, CDR2 SYDVKM. This CDR3 has 14 residues. V trimming: 7 bases; J trimming: 1 base; junction bases outside the gene matches: 3. CDR3 loop: CASILAGGSYEQYF. In DNA, the CDR3 is TGTGCCAGCATCCTAGCGGGAGGTTCCTACGAGCAGTACTTC.

The rearrangement uses TRBV7-9 and TRBJ2-7; 7 nucleotides match TRBD2. Unmatched junction bases numbered 11, after V lost 7 bases and J lost 5 bases. The germline V gene has CDR1 SEHNR and CDR2 FQNEAQ (reference sequence). This CDR3 is built from 14 residues. CDR3 region: CASNPLGRANEQYF. In DNA form, the CDR3 reads TGTGCCAGCAACCCTTTAGGGAGGGCCAACGAGCAGTACTTC. The variable domain in full, with the rest retrieved from reference TRBV7-9 and TRBJ2-7, is DTGVSQNPRHKITKRGQNVTFRCDPISEHNRLYWYRQTLGQGPEFLTYFQNEAQLEKSRLLSDRFSAERPKGSFSTLEIQRTEQGDSAMYLCASNPLGRANEQYFGPGTRLTVT.

The V gene is TRBV5-4, the J gene TRBJ2-1; D unresolved. V was shortened by 7 bases and J by 0 bases, with 11 bases between the two germline ends. The CDR3 contains 14 residues. Germline assignment: CDR1 SGHNT and CDR2 YYREEE (reference sequence). The CDR3 DNA follows: TGTGCCAGCTCTTCGACATTCTCCTACAATGAGCAGTTCTTC. Its protein is CASSSTFSYNEQFF.

The chain is built from TRBV19 and TRBJ2-5; the D gene is possibly TRBD2 (6 bases). Per germline, CDR1 LNHDA and CDR2 SQIVND (reference sequence). Trimming removed 2 bases from V and 1 base from J, with 8 bases in between. The CDR3 contains 14 residues. The chain's CDR3 is CASSITGGQETQYF. For the CDR3, the DNA is TGTGCCAGTAGTATAACCGGGGGCCAAGAGACCCAGTACTTC.

The CDR3: CASAGQGNEQYF. As DNA, the CDR3 is TGCGCCAGCGCGGGACAGGGAAACGAGCAGTACTTC. This chain links TRBV5-1 with TRBJ2-7, with 9 bases that match TRBD1. In germline, CDR1 is SGHRS, CDR2 YFSETQ. This CDR3 spans 12 amino acids. The V gene end was trimmed by 7 bases and the J gene end by 5 bases; junction bases not matched to a gene: 4.